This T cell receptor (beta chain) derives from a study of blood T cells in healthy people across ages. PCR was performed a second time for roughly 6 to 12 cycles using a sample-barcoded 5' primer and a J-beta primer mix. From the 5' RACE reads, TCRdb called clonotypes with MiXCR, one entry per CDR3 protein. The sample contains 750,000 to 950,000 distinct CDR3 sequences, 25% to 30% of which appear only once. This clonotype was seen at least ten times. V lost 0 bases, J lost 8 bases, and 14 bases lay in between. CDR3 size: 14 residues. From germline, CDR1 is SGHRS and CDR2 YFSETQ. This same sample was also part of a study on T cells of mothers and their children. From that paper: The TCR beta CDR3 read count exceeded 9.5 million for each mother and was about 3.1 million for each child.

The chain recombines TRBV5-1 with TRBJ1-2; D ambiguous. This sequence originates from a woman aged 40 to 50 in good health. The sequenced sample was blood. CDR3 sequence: CASSLGRTEDGYTF. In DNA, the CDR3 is TGCGCCAGCAGCTTGGGACGGACCGAGGACGGCTACACCTTC.